Detailed here is one T cell receptor beta chain. Its target is not known. A read error is possible here, since a much larger clone lies one base away. Starting material of 500 ng total RNA yielded TCR beta cDNA via a constant-region primer. Investigators got TCR beta libraries out of three nested multiplex PCR rounds, done with slightly modified ARM-PCR. The first two PCR rounds used TRBV1-TRBV30 forward primers with a C-beta reverse primer, 9 to 10 cycles each. TCRdb processed the multiplex PCR reads anew with MiXCR; each CDR3 protein has one entry. The table has over 40,000 distinct CDR3 sequences, over 75% seen once. Starting material for RNA and DNA co-extraction consisted of about 20-33 mg of unsorted bulk tissue. This CDR3 is 15 amino acids long. The ends were cut back, 3 bases at V and 2 bases at J, with 14 bases in the middle. Germline-derived CDR1 and CDR2 are GTSNPN and SVGIG (reference sequence).

The data stem from a study of tumor-infiltrating lymphocytes in primary liver carcinoma. Findings and caveats of the study: In tumor-adjacent and tumor-blood pairs, overlap was lower than in tumor region pairs.

The sample was liver tumor tissue from sampling region 5. The subset denotes: tumor region T5, tumor centre. The clonotype comes from a man aged 35-49 years with primary liver carcinoma and hepatitis B virus infection. The chain joins TRBV30 to TRBJ1-3; D is ambiguous. In DNA, the CDR3 is TGTGCCTGGAGGTTTGGTCCTGGCACTGGAAACACCATATATTTT. It encodes CAWRFGPGTGNTIYF.